The 16 T cell receptor beta chains in this list originate from one sample, sequenced in a study of siplizumab effects on memory and regulatory T cells. Assay: immunoSEQ multiplex PCR; the TCRdb copy retains only in-frame clones and omits some. The sample lists some 100,000 clones, 90% to 95% occurring once. Sequenced input: Tregs sorted from blood. The receptors derive from a human donor in good health.

The CDR3 region is CASSPDGLLNTEAFF. DNA for the CDR3: TGTGCCAGCAGCCCGGACGGACTGTTGAACACTGAAGCTTTCTTT. V gene TRBV7-9 combines with J gene TRBJ1-1; D gene unclear. There are 15 residues in the CDR3. Between the trimmed V and J ends, which lost 5 bases and 0 bases, there was a span of 13 bases. Looked up from germline, CDR1 is SEHNR and CDR2 is FQNEAQ (reference sequence).

As concerns this clone: Germline is not matched at one junction end, which may reflect a read error. The chain employs TRBV5-4 and TRBJ1-4, with D possibly matching TRBD1 (6 bases). The CDR3 has 13 amino acids. CDR1 is SGHNT and CDR2 is YYREEE in the germline V gene (reference sequence). The DNA of the CDR3 is TGTGCCAGCAGCTTGGGACCAGGGGTTGGACAGCGTTTT. Encoded protein: CASSLGPGVGQRF.

The chain combines TRBV9 with TRBJ2-1; 8 nucleotides match TRBD2. The CDR3 extends over 16 amino acids. The germline V gene has CDR1 SGDLS and CDR2 YYNGEE. V lost 0 bases to trimming and J lost 6 bases; unmatched junction nucleotides: 8. The CDR3, as DNA: TGTGCCAGCAGCGTAGTAGATAGCGGGGTCCGCAATGAGCAGTTCTTC. This sequence encodes CASSVVDSGVRNEQFF.

Concerning this clone itself: The identical CDR3 is also encoded by other nucleotide sequences in the sample. The chain has TRBV6-1 and TRBJ1-5, with D maybe TRBD1 (6 bases). The V and J ends lost 3 bases and 0 bases respectively, with 6 bases between them. Looked up from germline, CDR1 is MNHNS and CDR2 is SASEGT. The CDR3 extends over 14 amino acids. The CDR3 loop is CASSDRGSNQPQHF. The CDR3 DNA follows: TGTGCCAGCAGTGACAGGGGTAGCAATCAGCCCCAGCATTTT.

This rearrangement joins TRBV7-3 to TRBJ2-1; D is uncertain. The CDR3 is 15 residues long. Between the trimmed V and J ends, which lost 0 bases and 2 bases, there was a span of 8 bases. Germline V CDR1 and CDR2: SGHTA, FQGTGA. CDR3 residues: CASSLTGHPYNEQFF. The CDR3 DNA follows: TGTGCCAGCAGCTTAACCGGTCATCCCTACAATGAGCAGTTCTTC. Variable domain in full (rest from reference TRBV7-3 and TRBJ2-1): GAGVSQTPSNKVTEKGKYVELRCDPISGHTALYWYRQSLGQGPEFLIYFQGTGAADDSGLPNDRFFAVRPEGSVSTLKIQRTERGDSAVYLCASSLTGHPYNEQFFGPGTRLTVL.

This clone was picked up a small number of times. The chain carries TRBV6-1 and TRBJ2-5; a possible D gene is TRBD1 (5 bases). The V and J ends lost 4 bases and 0 bases respectively, with 6 bases between them. Germline assignment: CDR1 MNHNS and CDR2 SASEGT. The CDR3 has 13 amino acids. CDR3 DNA sequence: TGTGCCAGCAGTGGGGGCTACCAAGAGACCCAGTACTTC. Its protein is CASSGGYQETQYF.

This clone was observed a single time. V gene TRBV5-1 combines with J gene TRBJ2-3, with D tentatively TRBD2 (8 bases). The germline V gene encodes CDR1 SGHRS and CDR2 YFSETQ. The V end lost 6 bases, the J end lost 3 bases, and 17 bases lay between the germline ends. The CDR3 is 15 residues long. DNA for the CDR3: TGCGCCAGCACCTTAGCGGGACAGCAGACAGATACGCAGTATTTT. Translation: CASTLAGQQTDTQYF.

The rearrangement uses TRBV9 and TRBJ2-5; D not certain. The CDR3 totals 15 residues. Trimming stripped 1 base from V and 2 bases from J, with 12 bases between. Germline V gives CDR1 SGDLS, CDR2 YYNGEE. The CDR3 sequence: CASSVRPTTQETQYF. In nucleotides, the CDR3 is TGTGCCAGCAGCGTAAGGCCAACTACGCAAGAGACCCAGTACTTC.

The chain links TRBV15 to TRBJ2-1; 9 bases are shared with TRBD1. The CDR3 length is 23 residues. The J segment lost 1 base and the V segment lost 0 bases, leaving 22 bases of the junction unmatched. Germline CDR1 LNHNV, CDR2 YYDKDF (reference sequence). CDR3 in DNA: TGTGCCACCAGCAGAGATACCCCCGATGACAGGGGGAGTATATCGGGATCCTACAATGAGCAGTTCTTC. This sequence encodes CATSRDTPDDRGSISGSYNEQFF.

This chain joins TRBV6-5 and TRBJ2-3; D call uncertain. This CDR3 spans 11 amino acids. Per the germline V gene, CDR1 is MNHEY and CDR2 is SVGAGI. Trimming pared 11 bases from V and 5 bases from J, leaving 11 bases between. CDR3 residues: CASGYGDTQYF. The CDR3 DNA is TGTGCCTCCGGGTATGGAGATACGCAGTATTTT.

The rearrangement links TRBV9 to TRBJ1-1; D call uncertain. Germline values: CDR1 SGDLS, CDR2 YYNGEE. Trimming pared 0 bases from V and 0 bases from J, leaving 6 bases between. The CDR3 has 14 amino acids. The CDR3 loop reads CASSVDGVNTEAFF. DNA of the CDR3: TGTGCCAGCAGCGTAGATGGGGTGAACACTGAAGCTTTCTTT.

The V gene is TRBV5-1, the J gene TRBJ1-1; D ambiguous. The CDR3 totals 14 residues. The V gene lost 2 bases and the J gene lost 3 bases, with 11 bases spanning the gap. Germline V gene sequence: CDR1 SGHRS, CDR2 YFSETQ. The CDR3 region is CASSLGQSYTEAFF. As DNA, the CDR3 is TGCGCCAGCAGCTTAGGCCAGAGTTACACTGAAGCTTTCTTT.

This clone was found once. J is TRBJ2-1 and V is TRBV27, with TRBD2 matching over 11 bases. V lost 6 bases to trimming and J lost 6 bases; unmatched junction nucleotides: 4. Germline V gene lookup returns CDR1 MNHEY and CDR2 SMNVEV (reference sequence). The length of the CDR3 is 14 residues. Here the CDR3 DNA reads TGTGCCAGCAGCCGGGGACTAGCGGTCAATGAGCAGTTCTTC. Its protein product is CASSRGLAVNEQFF.

The chain combines TRBV5-4 with TRBJ1-4, with a possible D match to TRBD1 (5 bases). Germline loops: CDR1 SGHNT, CDR2 YYREEE (reference sequence). This CDR3 spans 14 amino acids. V lost 5 bases, J lost 7 bases, and 15 bases lay in between. CDR3 sequence (DNA): TGTGCCAGCAGTCGGGAACGGGGGACTGAAAAACTGTTTTTT. It codes for CASSRERGTEKLFF.

This clone came up a few times. The V and J genes are TRBV2 and TRBJ1-2; D unresolved. CDR3 length: 12 residues. Germline V lookup: CDR1 SNHLY, CDR2 FYNNEI. The V end was cut by 4 bases, the J end by 3 bases, with 6 bases between. The CDR3 nucleotides read TGTGCCAGCAGTGCGGCAGACTATGGCTACACCTTC. Translated: CASSAADYGYTF.

The J gene is TRBJ2-1, the V gene TRBV9; TRBD1 matches 8 bases. The V gene end was trimmed by 4 bases and the J gene end by 4 bases; junction bases not matched to a gene: 13. This CDR3 has 17 residues. Germline CDR1 and CDR2: SGDLS and YYNGEE. Here the CDR3 reads CASSPTTGTGTYNEQFF. The CDR3 DNA reads as TGTGCCAGCAGCCCCACCACCGGGACAGGCACATACAATGAGCAGTTCTTC.